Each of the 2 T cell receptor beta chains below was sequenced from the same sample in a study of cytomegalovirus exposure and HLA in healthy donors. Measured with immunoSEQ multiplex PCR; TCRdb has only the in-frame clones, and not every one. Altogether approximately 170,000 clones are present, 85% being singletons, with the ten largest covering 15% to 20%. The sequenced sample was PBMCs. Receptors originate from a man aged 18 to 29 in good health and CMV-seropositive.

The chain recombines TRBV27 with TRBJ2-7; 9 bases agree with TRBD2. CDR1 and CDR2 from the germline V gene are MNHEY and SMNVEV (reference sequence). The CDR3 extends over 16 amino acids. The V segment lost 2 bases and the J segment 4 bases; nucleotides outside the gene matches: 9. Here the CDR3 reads CASSLTSSGNQYEQYF. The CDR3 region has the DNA TGTGCCAGCAGTTTAACGTCTAGCGGGAATCAGTACGAGCAGTACTTC.

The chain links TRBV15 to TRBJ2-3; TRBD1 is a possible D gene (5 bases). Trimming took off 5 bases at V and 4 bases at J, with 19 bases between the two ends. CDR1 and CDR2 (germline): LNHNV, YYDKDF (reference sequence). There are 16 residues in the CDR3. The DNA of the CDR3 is TGTGCCACCAGCCTCAGCAGGTGGGGCTATTCAGATACGCAGTATTTT. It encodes CATSLSRWGYSDTQYF.